A selection of T cell receptor beta chains follows, all from one sample in a study of T-cell memory formation after mild COVID-19. TCRdb processed the 5' RACE reads anew with MiXCR; each CDR3 protein has one entry. The sample has some 250,000 distinct CDR3 sequences, over 9% seen once. Material: PBMCs or a T cell subset sorted from them (not recorded which). Receptors were obtained from a man aged 18 to 35 who had mild COVID-19 (a few samples of this study predate the infection). Cell type and time point are not known. CDR3s include the opening cysteine and the closing phenylalanine or tryptophan. A D gene is named only where the DNA matches it firmly. Some rows have no size entry. The others give once, few or many, or a class for an expanded clone.

J: TRBJ1-4
D: -
size: few
V: TRBV12-3/TRBV12-4
CDR3: CASRRLRKLFF
DNA: TGTGCCAGCAGAAGGTTGCGAAAACTGTTTTTT

J: TRBJ1-4
D: -
size: many
V: TRBV4-1
CDR3: CASSVQNGGSDEKLFF
DNA: TGCGCCAGCAGCGTGCAGAATGGGGGCTCGGATGAAAAACTGTTTTTT

J: TRBJ2-6
D: -
size: few
V: TRBV7-2
CDR3: CASSNTGAGANVLTF
DNA: TGTGCCAGCAGTAACACTGGGGCTGGGGCCAACGTCCTGACTTTC

J: TRBJ1-2
D: -
size: few
V: TRBV20-1
CDR3: CSARPKGLHLLYGYTF
DNA: TGCAGTGCTAGACCGAAGGGACTCCATCTACTCTATGGCTACACCTTC

J: TRBJ2-1
D: -
size: -
V: TRBV20-1
CDR3: CSARRASSYNEQFF
DNA: TGCAGTGCTCGCCGGGCGAGCTCCTACAATGAGCAGTTCTTC

J: TRBJ2-3
D: -
size: many
V: TRBV5-1
CDR3: CASSGGSTDTQYF
DNA: TGTGCCAGCAGCGGCGGGAGCACAGATACGCAGTATTTT

J: TRBJ2-1
D: -
size: many
V: TRBV6-5
CDR3: CASSYSARVRNEQFF
DNA: TGTGCCAGCAGTTACTCGGCCAGGGTTAGAAATGAGCAGTTCTTC

J: TRBJ1-4
D: TRBD1
size: -
V: TRBV19
CDR3: CASSIGRDRGLFEKLFF
DNA: TGTGCCAGTAGTATCGGTCGGGACAGGGGATTGTTTGAAAAACTGTTTTTT

J: TRBJ2-7
D: -
size: -
V: TRBV7-2
CDR3: CASSSTPGSYEQYF
DNA: TGTGCCAGCAGCTCGACACCCGGGTCCTACGAGCAGTACTTC

J: TRBJ2-5
D: -
size: few
V: TRBV7-3
CDR3: CASSLTGNGETQYF
DNA: TGTGCCAGCAGCTTAACGGGAAACGGGGAGACCCAGTACTTC

J: TRBJ2-5
D: TRBD1
size: many
V: TRBV7-2
CDR3: CASTQDRSPRAQYF
DNA: TGTGCCAGCACCCAGGACAGGTCCCCGAGGGCCCAGTACTTC

J: TRBJ2-6
D: -
size: few
V: TRBV4-3
CDR3: CASSHDPAVGTATSGANVLTF
DNA: TGCGCCAGCAGCCATGACCCGGCTGTCGGGACCGCCACCTCTGGGGCCAACGTCCTGACTTTC

J: TRBJ2-5
D: TRBD2
size: few
V: TRBV27
CDR3: CASSSGLAGQETQYF
DNA: TGTGCCAGCAGCTCGGGACTAGCGGGCCAAGAGACCCAGTACTTC

J: TRBJ2-3
D: -
size: many
V: TRBV5-1
CDR3: CASSLGTSTDTQYF
DNA: TGCGCCAGCAGCTTGGGGACTAGCACAGATACGCAGTATTTT

J: TRBJ2-7
D: -
size: -
V: TRBV7-3
CDR3: CASSLRRVSHEQYF
DNA: TGTGCCAGCAGCTTAAGGAGGGTGTCCCACGAGCAGTACTTC

J: TRBJ2-5
D: TRBD1
size: few
V: TRBV10-3
CDR3: CATRRKGAQEETQYF
DNA: TGTGCCACCCGGCGAAAGGGGGCTCAGGAGGAGACCCAGTACTTC

J: TRBJ1-2
D: -
size: -
V: TRBV24-1
CDR3: CATTQNYGYTF
DNA: TGTGCCACCACCCAGAACTATGGCTACACCTTC

J: TRBJ2-2
D: -
size: -
V: TRBV15
CDR3: CATSRGPVSNTGELFF
DNA: TGTGCCACCAGCAGAGGTCCAGTCTCAAACACCGGGGAGCTGTTTTTT

J: TRBJ2-5
D: TRBD2
size: few
V: TRBV20-1
CDR3: CSALLGLTKETQYF
DNA: TGCAGTGCATTACTGGGACTAACGAAAGAGACCCAGTACTTC

J: TRBJ2-7
D: -
size: few
V: TRBV12-3/TRBV12-4
CDR3: CASSLRYYEQYF
DNA: TGTGCCAGCAGCCTTCGATACTACGAGCAGTACTTC

J: TRBJ2-7
D: TRBD1
size: -
V: TRBV7-6
CDR3: CASSLGPGQGYNEQYF
DNA: TGTGCCAGCAGCTTAGGCCCCGGACAGGGGTATAACGAGCAGTACTTC

J: TRBJ1-5
D: -
size: many
V: TRBV12-3/TRBV12-4
CDR3: CASSLEVGQPQHF
DNA: TGTGCCAGCAGTTTAGAGGTGGGTCAGCCCCAGCATTTT

J: TRBJ1-2
D: TRBD1
size: few
V: TRBV7-2
CDR3: CASSYTGGHNYGYTF
DNA: TGTGCCAGCAGTTATACAGGGGGCCATAACTATGGCTACACCTTC

J: TRBJ1-5
D: TRBD1
size: many
V: TRBV12-3/TRBV12-4
CDR3: CASSVQGGNQPQHF
DNA: TGTGCCAGCAGTGTACAGGGGGGCAATCAGCCCCAGCATTTT

J: TRBJ2-1
D: TRBD2
size: -
V: TRBV10-1
CDR3: CASSETSGGANEQFF
DNA: TGCGCCAGCAGTGAGACTAGCGGGGGGGCCAATGAGCAGTTCTTC

J: TRBJ1-5
D: TRBD1
size: -
V: TRBV4-1
CDR3: CASSPTEGAQKNQPQHF
DNA: TGCGCCAGCAGCCCAACCGAGGGGGCTCAAAAAAATCAGCCCCAGCATTTT

J: TRBJ2-6
D: -
size: -
V: TRBV20-1
CDR3: CSARDSSGANVLTF
DNA: TGCAGTGCTAGGGACAGCTCTGGGGCCAACGTCCTGACTTTC

J: TRBJ1-5
D: -
size: few
V: TRBV6-5
CDR3: CASSSGGVQPQHF
DNA: TGTGCCAGCAGTTCTGGGGGGGTACAGCCCCAGCATTTT

J: TRBJ1-5
D: -
size: -
V: TRBV2
CDR3: CASNRFGRDNQPQHF
DNA: TGTGCCAGCAATCGCTTTGGCAGGGACAATCAGCCCCAGCATTTT

J: TRBJ2-5
D: -
size: -
V: TRBV7-2
CDR3: CASSSPGRLTETQYF
DNA: TGTGCCAGCAGCTCCCCGGGACGGTTGACGGAGACCCAGTACTTC

J: TRBJ1-2
D: TRBD1
size: few
V: TRBV5-1
CDR3: CASESGQGYGYTF
DNA: TGCGCCAGCGAGTCGGGACAGGGGTATGGCTACACCTTC

J: TRBJ2-4
D: -
size: few
V: TRBV29-1
CDR3: CSALLGGTAKNIQYF
DNA: TGCAGCGCCCTCTTGGGTGGGACAGCCAAAAACATTCAGTACTTC

J: TRBJ2-5
D: -
size: few
V: TRBV7-9
CDR3: CASRSGSRQYF
DNA: TGTGCCAGCAGATCCGGCAGCCGTCAGTACTTC

J: TRBJ2-7
D: -
size: -
V: TRBV6-6
CDR3: CASIPTAGAGEQYF
DNA: TGTGCCAGCATTCCCACCGCGGGGGCGGGCGAGCAGTACTTC

J: TRBJ2-3
D: -
size: few
V: TRBV11-2
CDR3: CASSTLRGRSTDTQYF
DNA: TGTGCCAGCAGCACACTTCGGGGGCGCAGCACAGATACGCAGTATTTT

J: TRBJ2-3
D: -
size: few
V: TRBV6-5
CDR3: CASSYSLGADTQYF
DNA: TGTGCCAGCAGTTACTCGTTGGGGGCAGATACGCAGTATTTT

J: TRBJ1-5
D: -
size: -
V: TRBV6-2/TRBV6-3
CDR3: CASSYVETNQPQHF
DNA: TGTGCCAGCAGTTACGTCGAGACGAATCAGCCCCAGCATTTT

J: TRBJ1-4
D: -
size: few
V: TRBV20-1
CDR3: CSAQFGGGEKLFF
DNA: TGCAGTGCCCAGTTCGGAGGGGGTGAAAAACTGTTTTTT

J: TRBJ1-3
D: TRBD1
size: -
V: TRBV7-3
CDR3: CASSSDGQDAF
DNA: TGTGCCAGCAGCTCCGACGGACAGGACGCATTT